This paragraph covers one TCR beta chain sequence. Antigen unknown. Though probably carrying unrecorded immune exposures, donors were nominally healthy at sampling. In the PCR, 60 Vbeta and 13 Jbeta primers were used. In the source study's methods: Per a later analysis, the number of unique TCR beta chains was approximately 80 million, of which about 11 million were shared. Data came from immunoSEQ multiplex PCR; TCRdb stores just in-frame clones and leaves some out. V, J and clone size were drawn from that table, and D and trimming were deduced from the DNA. The data show about 170,000 clones, 70% to 80% seen once. The sample belongs to a study of cytomegalovirus exposure and HLA in healthy donors. CDR1 is LGHNA, CDR2 YNFKEQ, per germline. Trimming removed 4 bases from V and 0 bases from J, with 12 bases in between. This CDR3 is built from 16 residues. General observations from the study: The study designated some 180 TCR beta chains cytomegalovirus-associated.

V and J are TRBV4-2 and TRBJ1-4; tentatively, D is TRBD1 (5 bases). The clonotype originates from a female donor in good health and CMV-seronegative. Sample: PBMCs. CDR3 residues: CASSRQGDSTNEKLFF. The CDR3 nucleotides are TGTGCCAGCAGCCGTCAGGGTGATTCAACTAATGAAAAACTGTTTTTT.